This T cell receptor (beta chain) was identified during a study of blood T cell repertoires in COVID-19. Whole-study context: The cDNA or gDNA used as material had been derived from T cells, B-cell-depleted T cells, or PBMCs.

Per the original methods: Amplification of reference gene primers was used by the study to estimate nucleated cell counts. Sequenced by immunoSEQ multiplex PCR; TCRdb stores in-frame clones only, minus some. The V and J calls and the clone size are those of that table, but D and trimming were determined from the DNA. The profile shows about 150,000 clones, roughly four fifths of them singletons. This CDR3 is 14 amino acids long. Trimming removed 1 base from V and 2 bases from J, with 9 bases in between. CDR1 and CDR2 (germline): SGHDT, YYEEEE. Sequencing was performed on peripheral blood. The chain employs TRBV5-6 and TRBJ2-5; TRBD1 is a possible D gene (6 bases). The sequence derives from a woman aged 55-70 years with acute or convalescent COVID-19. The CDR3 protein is CASSLPQGQETQYF. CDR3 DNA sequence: TGTGCCAGCAGCTTGCCACAGGGTCAAGAGACCCAGTACTTC.